The present TCR beta chain was sequenced within a study of T cells expressing NK-cell markers. Whole-study context: It was from sorted CD3+CD56+NKG2C+, CD3+CD56+NKG2C- and CD3+CD56-NKG2C+ T cells that TCR beta repertoires came. The study sequenced eight donors, seven HCMV-seropositive and one seronegative.

A 5'RACE template switching approach incorporating UMIs was used to make TCR beta cDNA. One entry per CDR3 protein, without DNA, is what TCRdb gives after re-calling the 5' RACE reads. The sample's table shows over 250,000 distinct CDR3 sequences. CDR1 is DFQATT and CDR2 is SNEGSKA in the germline V gene (reference sequence). CDR3 length: 16 residues. The chain joins TRBV20-1 to TRBJ1-6. The TCR originated in a woman between 18 and 75 years old in good health. The sequenced material came from blood T cells: a sorted CD56 or NKG2C T cell subset, CD4+ or CD8+ T cells, or bulk PBMC T cells (not recorded which). The CDR3 sequence is CSARNQGGGFNSPLHF.